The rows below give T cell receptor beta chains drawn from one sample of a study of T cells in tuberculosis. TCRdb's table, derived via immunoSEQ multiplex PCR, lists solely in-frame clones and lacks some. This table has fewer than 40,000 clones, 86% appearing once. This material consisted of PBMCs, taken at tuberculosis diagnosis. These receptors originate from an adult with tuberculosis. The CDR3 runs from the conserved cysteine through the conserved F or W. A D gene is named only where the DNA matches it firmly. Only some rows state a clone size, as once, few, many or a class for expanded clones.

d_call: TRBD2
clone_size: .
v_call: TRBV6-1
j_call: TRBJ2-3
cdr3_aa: CASSGFRRGGITDTQYF
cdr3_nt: TGTGCCAGCAGTGGGTTTAGGCGGGGGGGTATCACAGATACGCAGTATTTT

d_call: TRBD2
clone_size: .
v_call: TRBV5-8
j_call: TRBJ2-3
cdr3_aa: CASSRGLVGTDTQYF
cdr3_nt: TGTGCCAGCAGCAGGGGACTAGTAGGCACAGATACGCAGTATTTT

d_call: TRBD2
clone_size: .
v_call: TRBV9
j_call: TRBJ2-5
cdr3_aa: CASGTGLGETQYF
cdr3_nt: TGTGCCAGCGGCACAGGACTAGGGGAGACCCAGTACTTC

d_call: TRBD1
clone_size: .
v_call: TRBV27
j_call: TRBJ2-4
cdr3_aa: CASSLTYARTGGDIQYF
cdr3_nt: TGTGCCAGCAGCCTCACTTACGCCCGAACAGGGGGCGACATTCAGTACTTC

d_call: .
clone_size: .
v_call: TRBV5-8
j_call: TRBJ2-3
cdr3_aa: CASSLAVNTQYF
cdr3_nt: TGTGCCAGCAGCTTGGCCGTTAATACGCAGTATTTT

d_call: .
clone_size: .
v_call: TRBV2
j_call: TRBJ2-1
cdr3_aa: CASSQGVGGSEQFF
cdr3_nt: TGTGCCAGCAGTCAAGGGGTCGGGGGAAGTGAGCAGTTCTTC

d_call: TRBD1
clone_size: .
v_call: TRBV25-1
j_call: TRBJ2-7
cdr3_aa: CASANGQGASYEQYF
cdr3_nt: TGTGCCAGCGCAAATGGACAGGGGGCCTCCTACGAGCAGTACTTC

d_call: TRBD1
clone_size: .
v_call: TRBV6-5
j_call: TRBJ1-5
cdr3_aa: CATGQGGGAHQPQHF
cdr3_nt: TGTGCCACCGGACAGGGAGGTGGTGCGCATCAGCCCCAGCATTTT

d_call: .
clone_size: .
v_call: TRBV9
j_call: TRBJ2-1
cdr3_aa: CASSVEGSGEQFF
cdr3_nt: TGTGCCAGCAGCGTAGAAGGGTCGGGGGAGCAGTTCTTC

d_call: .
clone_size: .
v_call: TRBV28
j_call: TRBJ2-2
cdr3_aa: CASSLGGAGTGELFF
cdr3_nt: TGTGCCAGCAGCTTGGGGGGGGCGGGCACCGGGGAGCTGTTTTTT

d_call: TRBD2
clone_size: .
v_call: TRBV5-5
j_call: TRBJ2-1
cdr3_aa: CASSFLSGSYSNEQFF
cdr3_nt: TGTGCCAGCAGCTTTCTTAGCGGGAGTTATAGCAATGAGCAGTTCTTC

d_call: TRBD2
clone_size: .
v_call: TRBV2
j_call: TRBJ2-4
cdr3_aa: CASRRTSGSSAAKNIQYF
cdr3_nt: TGTGCCAGCAGAAGGACTAGCGGGAGTAGTGCGGCCAAAAACATTCAGTACTTC

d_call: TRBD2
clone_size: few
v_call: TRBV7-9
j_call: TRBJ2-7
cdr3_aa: CATSGRYEQYF
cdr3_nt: TGTGCGACTAGCGGGAGGTACGAGCAGTACTTC

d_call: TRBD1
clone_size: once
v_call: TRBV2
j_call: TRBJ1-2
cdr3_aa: CASSVQGAGYGYTF
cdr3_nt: TGTGCCAGCAGTGTACAGGGGGCTGGCTATGGCTACACCTTC

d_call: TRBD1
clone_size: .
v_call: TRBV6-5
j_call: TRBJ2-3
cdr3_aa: CASRPHRGTDTQYF
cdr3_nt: TGTGCCAGCAGACCTCACAGGGGAACAGATACGCAGTATTTT

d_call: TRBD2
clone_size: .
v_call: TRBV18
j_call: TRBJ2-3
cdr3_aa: CASSGLAKDTQYF
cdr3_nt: TGTGCCAGCTCAGGACTAGCGAAAGATACGCAGTATTTT

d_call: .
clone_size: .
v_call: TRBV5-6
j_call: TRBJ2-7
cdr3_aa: CASSLGRKTYEQYF
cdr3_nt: TGTGCCAGCAGCTTGGGCAGGAAAACCTACGAGCAGTACTTC

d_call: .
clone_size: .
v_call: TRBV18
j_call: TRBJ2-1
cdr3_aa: CASSPSGQLLTNNEQFF
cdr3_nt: TGTGCCAGCTCACCATCCGGACAGCTGTTAACAAACAATGAGCAGTTCTTC

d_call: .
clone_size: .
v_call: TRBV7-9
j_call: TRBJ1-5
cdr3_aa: CASTRGEGNQPQHF
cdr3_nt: TGTGCCAGCACTCGAGGGGAGGGCAATCAGCCCCAGCATTTT

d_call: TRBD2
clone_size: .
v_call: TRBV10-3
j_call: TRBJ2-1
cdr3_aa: CALSGGAGGPNEQFF
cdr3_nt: TGTGCCCTATCGGGGGGAGCGGGAGGGCCGAATGAGCAGTTCTTC

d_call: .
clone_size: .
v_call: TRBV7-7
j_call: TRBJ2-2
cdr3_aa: CASSPARGGRNTGELFF
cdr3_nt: TGTGCCAGCAGCCCCGCCCGTGGGGGCCGGAACACCGGGGAGCTGTTTTTT

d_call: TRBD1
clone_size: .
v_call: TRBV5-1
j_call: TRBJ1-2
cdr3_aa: CASSLGDREVLDGYTF
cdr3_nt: TGCGCCAGCAGCTTGGGGGACAGGGAGGTATTGGATGGCTACACCTTC

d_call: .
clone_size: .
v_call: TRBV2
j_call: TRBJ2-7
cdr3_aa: CASRAGTLLEPEQYF
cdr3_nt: TGTGCCAGCAGGGCGGGGACCCTCCTCGAACCCGAGCAGTACTTC

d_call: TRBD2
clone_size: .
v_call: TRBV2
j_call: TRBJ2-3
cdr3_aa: CASSETSGYTDTQYF
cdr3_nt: TGTGCCAGCAGTGAGACTAGCGGATACACAGATACGCAGTATTTT

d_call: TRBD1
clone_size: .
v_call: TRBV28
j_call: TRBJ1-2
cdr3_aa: CASSPVSGGGGYTF
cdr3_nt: TGTGCCAGCAGCCCCGTTTCAGGGGGCGGTGGCTACACCTTC

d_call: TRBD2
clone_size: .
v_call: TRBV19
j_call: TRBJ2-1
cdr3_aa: CATSGRLLDKQFF
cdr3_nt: TGTGCCACTAGCGGTCGGTTGTTAGACAAGCAGTTCTTC

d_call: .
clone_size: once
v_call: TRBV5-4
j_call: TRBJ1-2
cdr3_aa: CASSLINRDNTGYTF
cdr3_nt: TGTGCCAGCAGCTTAATCAACAGGGACAACACGGGCTACACCTTC

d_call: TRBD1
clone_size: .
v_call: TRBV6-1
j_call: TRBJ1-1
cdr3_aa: CASSEARIGQGGEAFF
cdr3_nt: TGTGCCAGCAGTGAAGCGCGAATTGGACAGGGGGGTGAAGCTTTCTTT

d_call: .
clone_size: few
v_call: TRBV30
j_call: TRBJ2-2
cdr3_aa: CAWSTGTGELFF
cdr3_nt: TGTGCCTGGAGTACCGGGACCGGGGAGCTGTTTTTT

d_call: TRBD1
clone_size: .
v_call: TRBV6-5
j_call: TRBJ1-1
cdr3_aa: CASFGQGAGNTEAFF
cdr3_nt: TGTGCCAGTTTCGGACAGGGGGCTGGAAACACTGAAGCTTTCTTT

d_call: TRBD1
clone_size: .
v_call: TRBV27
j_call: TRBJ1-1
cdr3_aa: CASSAGQGGTEAFF
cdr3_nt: TGTGCCAGCAGTGCGGGACAGGGAGGCACTGAAGCTTTCTTT

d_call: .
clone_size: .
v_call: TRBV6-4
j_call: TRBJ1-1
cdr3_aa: CASSDTGRITEAFF
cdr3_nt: TGTGCCAGCAGTGACACAGGGCGGATCACTGAAGCTTTCTTT

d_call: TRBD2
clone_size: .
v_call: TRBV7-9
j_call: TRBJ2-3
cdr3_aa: CASSLTGGFDTQYF
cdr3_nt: TGTGCCAGCAGCTTGACCGGGGGGTTCGATACGCAGTATTTT

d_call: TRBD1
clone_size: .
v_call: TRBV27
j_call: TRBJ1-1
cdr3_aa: CASSLTQGVTEAFF
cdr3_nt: TGTGCCAGCAGTTTAACACAGGGGGTCACTGAAGCTTTCTTT

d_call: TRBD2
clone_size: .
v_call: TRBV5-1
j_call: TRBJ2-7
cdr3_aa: CASSLGTSGGYEQYF
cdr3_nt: TGCGCCAGCAGCCTCGGGACTAGCGGGGGTTACGAGCAGTACTTC

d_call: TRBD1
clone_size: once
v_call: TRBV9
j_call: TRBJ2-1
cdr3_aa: CASSVQQGAGNEQFF
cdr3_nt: TGTGCCAGCAGCGTACAACAGGGGGCGGGGAATGAGCAGTTCTTC

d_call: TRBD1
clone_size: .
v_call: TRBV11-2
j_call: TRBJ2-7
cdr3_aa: CASSLVDRGTYEQYF
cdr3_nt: TGTGCCAGCAGCTTAGTTGACAGGGGAACCTACGAGCAGTACTTC

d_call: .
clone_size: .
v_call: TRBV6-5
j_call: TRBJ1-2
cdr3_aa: CASSLYAGAGYGYTF
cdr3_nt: TGTGCCAGCAGTTTGTATGCGGGGGCGGGCTATGGCTACACCTTC

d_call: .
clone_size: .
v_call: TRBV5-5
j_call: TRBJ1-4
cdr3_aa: CASSRGGHGEKLFF
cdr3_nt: TGTGCCAGCAGCCGAGGAGGGCATGGTGAAAAACTGTTTTTT

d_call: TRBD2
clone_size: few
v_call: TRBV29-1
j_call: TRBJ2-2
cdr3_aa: CSVKVDGGANGELFF
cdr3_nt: TGCAGCGTTAAGGTTGACGGGGGGGCGAACGGGGAGCTGTTTTTT

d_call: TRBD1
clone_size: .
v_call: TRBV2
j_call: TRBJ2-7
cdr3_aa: CASSGTGNEQYF
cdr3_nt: TGTGCCAGCAGCGGGACAGGGAACGAGCAGTACTTC

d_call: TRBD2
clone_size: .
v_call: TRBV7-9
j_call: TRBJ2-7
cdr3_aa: CASSWGGLAGWNEQYF
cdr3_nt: TGTGCCAGCAGCTGGGGGGGACTAGCGGGATGGAACGAGCAGTACTTC

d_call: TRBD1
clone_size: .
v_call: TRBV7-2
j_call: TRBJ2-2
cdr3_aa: CASSPRGLSTGELFF
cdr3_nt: TGTGCCAGCAGCCCGAGGGGGCTCAGCACCGGGGAGCTGTTTTTT

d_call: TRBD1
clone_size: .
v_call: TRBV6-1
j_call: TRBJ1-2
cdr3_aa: CASTGQVYGYTF
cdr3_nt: TGTGCCAGCACCGGACAGGTCTATGGCTACACCTTC

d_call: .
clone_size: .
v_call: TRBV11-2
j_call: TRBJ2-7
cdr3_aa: CASSRTSYEQYF
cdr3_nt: TGTGCCAGCAGCCGGACAAGCTACGAGCAGTACTTC

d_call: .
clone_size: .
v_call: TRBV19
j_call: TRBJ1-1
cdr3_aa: CASSIWSGDTEAFF
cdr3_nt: TGTGCCAGTAGTATATGGTCGGGGGACACTGAAGCTTTCTTT

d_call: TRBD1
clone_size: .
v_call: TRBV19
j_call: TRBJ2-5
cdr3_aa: CAASADREETQYF
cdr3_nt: TGTGCCGCCTCCGCGGACAGGGAGGAGACCCAGTACTTC

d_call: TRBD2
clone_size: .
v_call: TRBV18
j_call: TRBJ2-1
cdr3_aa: CASSPSGTRQNEQFF
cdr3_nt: TGTGCCAGCTCACCATCTGGGACTAGGCAGAATGAGCAGTTCTTC

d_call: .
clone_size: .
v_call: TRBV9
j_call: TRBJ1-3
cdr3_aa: CASSVGANSGNTIYF
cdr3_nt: TGTGCCAGCAGCGTAGGTGCTAACTCTGGAAACACCATATATTTT

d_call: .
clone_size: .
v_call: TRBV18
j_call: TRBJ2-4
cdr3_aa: CASSPSLSIGSRTAKNIQYF
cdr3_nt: TGTGCCAGCTCACCTTCATTGTCCATCGGGAGCAGGACGGCGAAAAACATTCAGTACTTC

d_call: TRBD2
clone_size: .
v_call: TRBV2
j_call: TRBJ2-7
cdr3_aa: CASRLMGTSILYEQYF
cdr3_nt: TGTGCCAGCAGGCTAATGGGGACTAGCATCCTCTACGAGCAGTACTTC

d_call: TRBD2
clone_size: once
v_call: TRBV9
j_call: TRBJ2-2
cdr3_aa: CASSVGTSGRGTGELFF
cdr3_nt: TGTGCCAGCAGCGTAGGGACTAGCGGGAGAGGGACCGGGGAGCTGTTTTTT

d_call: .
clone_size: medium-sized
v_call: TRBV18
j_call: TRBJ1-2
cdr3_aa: CASSPSKEYGYTF
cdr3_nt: TGTGCCAGCTCACCGAGTAAGGAGTATGGCTACACCTTC

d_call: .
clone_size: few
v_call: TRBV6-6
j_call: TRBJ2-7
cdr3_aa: CASRNSYEQYF
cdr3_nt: TGTGCCAGCAGAAACAGCTACGAGCAGTACTTC

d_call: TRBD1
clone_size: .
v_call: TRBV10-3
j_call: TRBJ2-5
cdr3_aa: CAAGQGYQETQYF
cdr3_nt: TGTGCCGCCGGACAGGGGTACCAAGAGACCCAGTACTTC

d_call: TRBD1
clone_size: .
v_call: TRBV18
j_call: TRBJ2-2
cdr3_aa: CASSPPTGGYTGELFF
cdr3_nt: TGTGCCAGCTCACCTCCGACAGGGGGCTACACCGGGGAGCTGTTTTTT

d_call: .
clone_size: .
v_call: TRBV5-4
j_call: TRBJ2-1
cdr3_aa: CASSLTGHRDEQFF
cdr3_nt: TGTGCCAGCAGCCTGACAGGTCATAGGGATGAGCAGTTCTTC

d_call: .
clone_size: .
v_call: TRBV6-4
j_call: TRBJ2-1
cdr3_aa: CASSDGTDGNEQFF
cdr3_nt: TGTGCCAGCAGTGACGGAACAGACGGCAATGAGCAGTTCTTC

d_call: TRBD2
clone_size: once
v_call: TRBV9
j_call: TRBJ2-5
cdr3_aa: CASSPGTSGGLQETQYF
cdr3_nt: TGTGCCAGCAGCCCAGGGACTAGCGGGGGGCTGCAAGAGACCCAGTACTTC